This is a list of T cell receptor beta chains from one sample in a study of CD8 T cells in ankylosing spondylitis. TCRdb redid the calling of the 5' RACE reads with MiXCR, one entry per CDR3 protein. The sample consists of about 360,000 distinct CDR3 sequences, roughly 20% of them appearing once. The sequencing input was blood, either unsorted or a sorted T cell fraction (not recorded which). These receptors all come from a male donor with ankylosing spondylitis or in good health (not recorded which). Each CDR3 is given with its conserved first and last residue. Each record gives: D gene, J gene, clone size, V gene, CDR3 protein, CDR3 DNA. A D gene is named only where the DNA matches it firmly. Only some rows state a clone size, as once, few, many or a class for expanded clones.

>TRBD1|TRBJ2-3|.|TRBV12-3/TRBV12-4
CASSQYPGQGATDTDTQYF
TGTGCCAGCAGTCAATACCCGGGACAGGGGGCGACTGACACAGATACGCAGTATTTT
>.|TRBJ2-4|few|TRBV5-6
CASSLLSSGPGVFDKNIQYF
TGTGCCAGCAGCTTGTTGAGCTCGGGGCCCGGGGTTTTCGACAAAAACATTCAGTACTTC
>.|TRBJ2-5|.|TRBV12-3/TRBV12-4
CASGWGALGETQYF
TGTGCCAGCGGGTGGGGGGCACTAGGGGAGACCCAGTACTTC
>.|TRBJ2-1|.|TRBV2
CASSESGTTRGNEQFF
TGTGCCAGCAGTGAGAGTGGGACAACAAGGGGCAATGAGCAGTTCTTC
>.|TRBJ2-4|few|TRBV28
CASSFYGQTDIQYF
TGTGCCAGCAGTTTTTATGGACAGACGGACATTCAGTACTTC
>.|TRBJ2-1|.|TRBV20-1
CSAPSTEGVGNEQFF
TGCAGTGCTCCGTCCACCGAGGGAGTTGGCAATGAGCAGTTCTTC
>.|TRBJ2-2|many|TRBV5-6
CASSSDTFAGELFF
TGTGCCAGCAGCTCGGACACCTTCGCCGGGGAGCTGTTTTTT
>.|TRBJ2-3|many|TRBV12-3/TRBV12-4
CASSPTLGGGTDTQYF
TGTGCCAGCAGCCCCACTCTCGGGGGCGGCACAGATACGCAGTATTTT
>.|TRBJ1-5|.|TRBV5-6
CASSFGQGSNQPQHF
TGTGCCAGCAGCTTCGGGCAGGGGAGCAATCAGCCCCAGCATTTT
>.|TRBJ2-5|.|TRBV18
CASSPFRVDVHQETQYF
TGTGCCAGCTCACCATTCCGGGTTGACGTACACCAAGAGACCCAGTACTTC
>.|TRBJ2-2|few|TRBV30
CAWSLTTGELFF
TGTGCCTGGAGTCTTACGACCGGGGAGCTGTTTTTT
>.|TRBJ2-7|.|TRBV12-3/TRBV12-4
CASSWTLPYEQYF
TGTGCCAGCAGTTGGACCCTTCCCTACGAGCAGTACTTC
>.|TRBJ2-1|few|TRBV3-1
CASSQDLETYNEQFF
TGTGCCAGCAGCCAAGATCTAGAGACTTACAATGAGCAGTTCTTC
>.|TRBJ1-4|.|TRBV7-9
CASSFPGTDNEKLFF
TGTGCCAGCAGCTTCCCCGGGACGGATAATGAAAAACTGTTTTTT
>TRBD1|TRBJ1-1|.|TRBV20-1
CSARDLGQGPPEAFF
TGCAGTGCTAGAGATCTAGGACAGGGGCCCCCTGAAGCTTTCTTT
>TRBD1|TRBJ1-1|few|TRBV12-3/TRBV12-4
CASSDRATLNTEAFF
TGTGCCAGCAGCGACAGGGCTACCTTGAACACTGAAGCTTTCTTT
>.|TRBJ2-7|many|TRBV2
CASTPRQRTYEQYF
TGTGCCAGCACTCCCCGACAGAGAACCTACGAGCAGTACTTC
>TRBD2|TRBJ2-7|.|TRBV5-1
CASSLEGGGASYEQYF
TGCGCCAGCAGCTTGGAAGGCGGGGGGGCCTCCTACGAGCAGTACTTC
>.|TRBJ1-1|.|TRBV4-1
CASSQPTGPRGMNTEAFF
TGCGCCAGCAGCCAACCCACAGGACCAAGGGGTATGAACACTGAAGCTTTCTTT
>.|TRBJ2-3|.|TRBV9
CASSVALGGVTDTQYF
TGTGCCAGCAGCGTAGCTCTAGGGGGGGTCACAGATACGCAGTATTTT
>TRBD1|TRBJ2-7|.|TRBV7-9
CASSWNRDRSNYEQYF
TGTGCCAGCAGCTGGAACCGGGACAGGAGTAACTACGAGCAGTACTTC
>TRBD2|TRBJ2-3|.|TRBV20-1
CSERGGLTDTQYF
TGCAGTGAGCGGGGGGGCCTCACAGATACGCAGTATTTT
>.|TRBJ2-5|few|TRBV28
CASSLSGEETQYF
TGTGCCAGCAGTTTATCAGGGGAAGAGACCCAGTACTTC
>TRBD2|TRBJ2-3|.|TRBV10-1
CASSDPGLAGTDTQYF
TGCGCCAGCAGTGACCCGGGACTAGCGGGCACAGATACGCAGTATTTT
>TRBD1|TRBJ2-5|few|TRBV27
CASSLFPPRDRTQETQYF
TGTGCCAGCAGTTTATTCCCCCCGCGGGACAGGACCCAAGAGACCCAGTACTTC
>TRBD1|TRBJ2-3|.|TRBV7-9
CASSPTQTGVDTQYF
TGTGCCAGCAGCCCAACCCAGACAGGGGTGGATACGCAGTATTTT
>.|TRBJ2-3|.|TRBV12-3/TRBV12-4
CASSTMTYTQYF
TGTGCCAGCAGTACGATGACGTATACGCAGTATTTT
>.|TRBJ1-1|.|TRBV10-3
CAISSAQGMMNTEAFF
TGTGCCATCTCATCCGCCCAGGGGATGATGAACACTGAAGCTTTCTTT
>.|TRBJ2-7|few|TRBV11-1
CASSLASAPTYEQYF
TGTGCCAGCAGCTTAGCGTCGGCCCCCACCTACGAGCAGTACTTC
>TRBD1|TRBJ1-2|.|TRBV4-1
CASSQDRVLGTGNYGYTF
TGCGCCAGCAGCCAAGATCGGGTCCTCGGGACAGGGAATTATGGCTACACCTTC
>.|TRBJ1-1|.|TRBV29-1
CSVEEDTEAFF
TGCAGCGTTGAAGAGGACACTGAAGCTTTCTTT
>.|TRBJ2-1|.|TRBV7-9
CASSSKTGVPGEQFF
TGTGCCAGCAGCTCCAAGACGGGGGTCCCGGGTGAGCAGTTCTTC
>.|TRBJ2-7|.|TRBV7-9
CASNSLGDSYEQYF
TGTGCCAGCAATTCCTTGGGGGATTCATACGAGCAGTACTTC
>.|TRBJ2-5|few|TRBV4-1
CASSQLGGWQETQYF
TGCGCCAGCAGCCAATTAGGGGGTTGGCAAGAGACCCAGTACTTC
>.|TRBJ1-5|.|TRBV27
CASSLGENQPQHF
TGTGCCAGCAGTCTGGGCGAAAATCAGCCCCAGCATTTT
>.|TRBJ2-2|.|TRBV7-9
CASSPPRDRPGELFF
TGTGCCAGCAGCCCGCCCCGGGACCGGCCCGGGGAGCTTTTTTTT
>.|TRBJ2-3|.|TRBV9
CASRGGSSDTQYF
TGTGCCAGCCGAGGGGGGTCGTCAGATACGCAGTATTTT
>TRBD2|TRBJ2-5|many|TRBV12-3/TRBV12-4
CASSKAGGTQETQYF
TGTGCCAGCAGCAAAGCGGGGGGAACCCAAGAGACCCAGTACTTC
>TRBD1|TRBJ2-5|few|TRBV7-9
CASSPSGQGNRETQYF
TGTGCCAGCAGCCCTTCGGGACAGGGGAATCGTGAGACCCAGTACTTC
>.|TRBJ2-7|.|TRBV7-9
CASSSPTGIYEQYF
TGTGCCAGCAGCTCGCCGACAGGAATCTACGAGCAGTACTTC
>TRBD2|TRBJ2-5|.|TRBV6-5
CASSYYREGLAGPQETQYF
TGTGCCAGCAGTTACTACAGGGAGGGACTAGCGGGGCCCCAAGAGACCCAGTACTTC
>TRBD1|TRBJ1-5|few|TRBV7-9
CASSSTGGGNQPQHF
TGTGCCAGCAGCTCGACAGGGGGCGGGAATCAGCCCCAGCATTTT
>TRBD1|TRBJ2-1|few|TRBV30
CAWSLDRAADNEQFF
TGTGCCTGGAGCCTTGACAGGGCGGCCGACAATGAGCAGTTCTTC
>TRBD2|TRBJ2-1|.|TRBV29-1
CSVGEGRGLEQFF
TGCAGCGTTGGGGAGGGACGAGGGCTTGAGCAGTTCTTC
>.|TRBJ2-5|few|TRBV6-1
CASSHPGVQETQYF
TGTGCCAGCAGCCACCCGGGGGTGCAAGAGACCCAGTACTTC
>TRBD1|TRBJ1-6|.|TRBV6-2/TRBV6-3
CASSSHRGYDNSPLHF
TGTGCCAGCAGTAGCCACAGGGGATACGATAATTCACCCCTCCACTTT
>.|TRBJ1-1|.|TRBV4-2
CASSQSGWGSMNTEAFF
TGTGCCAGCAGCCAAAGTGGGTGGGGCAGTATGAACACTGAAGCTTTCTTT
>.|TRBJ1-5|few|TRBV7-9
CASTGGGDQPQHF
TGTGCCAGCACCGGGGGAGGGGATCAGCCCCAGCATTTT